Each of the 14 T cell receptor beta chains below was sequenced from the same sample in a study of T cells after yellow fever vaccination. TCRdb re-derived calls from the 5' RACE reads in MiXCR, one entry per CDR3 protein. The sample holds approximately 350,000 distinct CDR3 sequences, roughly 12% seen once. The material was PBMCs, obtained on the day of the first yellow fever vaccination. The origin of the receptors is a man younger than 35 who received the YFV17D yellow fever vaccine.

The V gene is TRBV11-2, the J gene TRBJ1-1; D gene uncertain. The germline V and J ends were trimmed by 0 bases and 5 bases, with 19 bases remaining between them. The CDR3 loop spans 17 amino acids. Germline CDR1 reads SGHAT; CDR2 reads FQNNGV. CDR3 protein: CASSLEKWESPVTEAFF. The CDR3 DNA reads TGTGCCAGCAGCTTAGAAAAGTGGGAATCTCCCGTAACTGAAGCTTTCTTT.

V usage is TRBV4-2 and J usage is TRBJ1-1; 11 bases match TRBD1. After removal of 3 bases from V and 6 bases from J, the junction contained 6 bases not matched to a gene. CDR1 is LGHNA, CDR2 YNFKEQ, per germline. This CDR3 region has 15 residues. CDR3: CASSHLGQGAPEAFF. CDR3 nucleotide sequence: TGTGCCAGCAGCCATTTAGGACAGGGGGCCCCTGAAGCTTTCTTT.

The sample holds many counts of this clonotype. V and J are TRBV29-1 and TRBJ2-3; 11 nucleotides align to TRBD2. This CDR3 region has 15 residues. CDR1 is SQVTM, CDR2 ANQGSEA, per germline. V shed 6 bases and J 2 bases; nucleotides not matched to a gene: 7. CDR3 bases: TGCAGCGTAAGAACTAGCGGGGGTTACACAGATACGCAGTATTTT. Protein: CSVRTSGGYTDTQYF.

Only a few counts were recorded for this clonotype. V and J are TRBV5-1 and TRBJ1-2; 7 nucleotides agree with TRBD1. The V gene's germline CDR1 is SGHRS and CDR2 YFSETQ. V was clipped by 4 bases and J by 2 bases; unmatched bases: 11. CDR3 length: 16 residues. The CDR3 loop reads CASSPQLDRMNYGYTF. Written as DNA, the CDR3 is TGCGCCAGCAGCCCTCAGTTGGACAGGATGAACTATGGCTACACCTTC.

In nucleotides, the CDR3 is TGTGCCAGCAGCTTAGACAGCTCTAATGAAAAACTGTTTTTT. As protein: CASSLDSSNEKLFF. V is TRBV7-2 and J is TRBJ1-4; D is uncertain. V lost 1 base and J 3 bases, leaving 6 bases between the germline ends. The germline CDR1 and CDR2 sequences are SGHTA and FQGNSA. The CDR3 consists of 14 residues.

The rearrangement joins TRBV6-1 to TRBJ2-7, with TRBD1 matching over 7 bases. V shed 9 bases, J shed 3 bases, and the junction held 11 bases outside the gene matches. The CDR3 has 14 residues. Germline lookup yields CDR1 MNHNS and CDR2 SASEGT. CDR3 DNA: TGTGCCAGTTTACAGGGGCCGGGATACTACGAGCAGTACGTC. Its translation is CASLQGPGYYEQYV.

Many counts were recorded for this clonotype. The chain recombines TRBV3-1 with TRBJ2-2, with a possible D match to TRBD1 (6 bases). Trimming took 3 bases from V and 0 from J, leaving 8 bases between them. The CDR3 runs 15 residues. CDR1 is LGHDT and CDR2 is YNNKEL in the germline V gene (reference sequence). The CDR3 region has the DNA TGTGCCAGCAGCCAGGGGGCCGCGAACACCGGGGAGCTGTTTTTT. As protein: CASSQGAANTGELFF.

This chain connects TRBV7-9 to TRBJ2-5; D is possibly TRBD2 (5 bases). Between the trimmed V and J ends, which lost 5 bases and 4 bases, there was a span of 11 bases. CDR1 is SEHNR, CDR2 FQNEAQ, per germline (reference sequence). The CDR3 loop spans 13 amino acids. In DNA, the CDR3 is TGTGCCAGCAGCGTTAGCGTAGGAGAGACCCAGTACTTC. It yields the protein CASSVSVGETQYF.

V is TRBV19 and J is TRBJ2-5, with D uncertain. V was clipped by 5 bases and J by 5 bases, with 18 bases between them. There are 15 residues in the CDR3. Germline V gene lookup returns CDR1 LNHDA and CDR2 SQIVND (reference sequence). CDR3 sequence reads: CASSRASRLGETQYF. The CDR3 region has the DNA TGTGCCAGTAGTCGAGCTAGTCGACTGGGGGAGACCCAGTACTTC.

The chain combines TRBV9 with TRBJ1-5; unclear D gene. CDR1 is SGDLS and CDR2 is YYNGEE in the germline V gene. This CDR3 has 13 residues. V was cut by 0 bases and J by 6 bases, with 7 bases left in between. CDR3 protein: CASSVDQLQPQHF. The CDR3 nucleotides are TGTGCCAGCAGCGTAGACCAACTTCAGCCCCAGCATTTT.

The chain has TRBV29-1 and TRBJ1-1; TRBD1 might be the D (5 bases). V lost 3 bases to trimming and J lost 8 bases, with 7 bases between them. Germline CDR1 and CDR2: SQVTM and ANQGSEA. The CDR3 runs to 10 residues. The chain's CDR3 is CSVDRVEAFF. CDR3 nucleotide sequence: TGCAGCGTTGACAGGGTGGAAGCTTTCTTT.

The J gene is TRBJ1-3, the V gene TRBV5-8; D not certain. CDR3 size: 14 residues. Trimming removed 3 bases from V and 0 bases from J, with 7 bases in between. From germline, CDR1 is SGHTS and CDR2 YDEGEE. The CDR3 loop is CASSWGFSGNTIYF. The CDR3 DNA sequence: TGTGCCAGCAGCTGGGGATTCTCTGGAAACACCATATATTTT.

In its sample, this clonotype was seen a few times. V is TRBV5-1 and J is TRBJ2-2, with a weak D call TRBD1 (6 bases). Germline V gene data show CDR1 as SGHRS and CDR2 as YFSETQ. V was trimmed by 4 bases and J by 4 bases, leaving 11 bases between them. This CDR3 is built from 14 residues. As DNA, the CDR3 is TGCGCCAGCAGCATAACGGACAGCACCGGGGAGCTGTTTTTT. Its translation is CASSITDSTGELFF.

This clonotype was detected only a few times. CDR3 nucleotide sequence: TGTGCCAGCTCACCACCGGGACCCATGAACACTGAAGCTTTCTTT. Translated: CASSPPGPMNTEAFF. J is TRBJ1-1 and V is TRBV18; tentative D call: TRBD1 (5 bases). Germline-derived CDR1 and CDR2 are KGHSH and LQKENI. Trimming cost V 0 bases and J 0 bases, with 8 bases left between them. The CDR3 is 15 amino acids.